These 28 T cell receptor beta chains originate from one sample sequenced in a study of prognosis after radiotherapy for stage I lung cancer. The study amplified the TCR beta CDR3 region from genomic DNA. This amplification was carried out by two rounds of multiplex PCR. For every TRBV and TRBJ gene, a specific primer was used in first-round PCR. TCRdb analysed the multiplex PCR reads with MiXCR anew, one entry per CDR3 protein. This table has roughly 30,000 distinct CDR3 sequences, over 45% appearing once. The starting material was PBMCs, obtained before or after stereotactic body radiation therapy (not recorded which). The receptors come from a donor over 45 with non-small cell lung cancer.

As regards this clonotype: The germline gene is not matched at one end of the junction; a read error may be the cause. CDR3 region: CASSTLQGGEAFF. CDR3 DNA sequence: TGTGCCAGCAGCACCCTACAGGGTGGTGAAGCTTTCTTC. The gene calls are TRBV7-2 and TRBJ1-1, with D tentatively TRBD1 (6 bases). The CDR3 consists of 13 residues. Per germline, CDR1 SGHTA and CDR2 FQGNSA. Together with reference TRBV7-2 and TRBJ1-1, the CDR3 gives the full variable domain: GAGVSQSPSNKVTEKGKDVELRCDPISGHTALYWYRQSLGQGLEFLIYFQGNSAPDKSGLPSDRFSAERTGGSVSTLTIQRTQQEDSAVYLCASSTLQGGEAFFGQGTRLTVV.

This clonotype has a handful of counts. This sequence may be a read error, since a much larger clone differs from it by one base. The gene calls are TRBV2 and TRBJ1-1, with D uncertain. V lost 5 bases, J lost 1 base, and 14 bases lay in between. Germline V gene sequence: CDR1 SNHLY, CDR2 FYNNEI. CDR3 length: 15 residues. The CDR3 nucleotides read TGTGCCAGCAGTCGGGAGGGTGGGGAGAACACTGAAGCTTTCTTT. Protein sequence: CASSREGGENTEAFF.

This clonotype was counted at least ten times. The chain links TRBV5-6 to TRBJ2-2; maybe TRBD1 (6 bases). The length of the CDR3 is 13 residues. Per the germline V gene, CDR1 is SGHDT and CDR2 is YYEEEE. V shed 3 bases and J shed 5 bases, with 8 bases lying between them. This CDR3 reads CASSWGRTGELFF. The CDR3 region has the DNA TGTGCCAGCAGCTGGGGGCGGACCGGGGAGCTGTTTTTT.

This clonotype counts as medium-sized. V gene TRBV30 combines with J gene TRBJ1-2, with D perhaps TRBD1 (5 bases). The germline V gene has CDR1 GTSNPN and CDR2 SVGIG (reference sequence). V was trimmed by 7 bases and J by 4 bases, leaving 13 bases between them. This CDR3 spans 12 amino acids. The CDR3 bases are TGTGCCTCCATACGGGACTCCTATGGCTACACCTTC. It specifies CASIRDSYGYTF. Combining the CDR3 with reference TRBV30 and TRBJ1-2 gives the whole variable domain SQTIHQWPATLVQPVGSPLSLECTVEGTSNPNLYWYRQAAGRGLQLLFYSVGIGQISSEVPQNLSASRPQDRQFILSSKKLLLSDSGFYLCASIRDSYGYTFGSGTRLTVV.

The sample holds one count of this clonotype. A read error may account for a junction end that differs from germline. The chain employs TRBV7-6 and TRBJ2-3; tentatively, D is TRBD1 or TRBD2 (5 bases each). Germline CDR1 and CDR2: SGHVS and FNYEAQ. The CDR3 is 17 amino acids. In DNA form, the CDR3 reads TGTGCCAGCAGCTTAGGGACGCCCGGGTACGGGGCAGATACTCAGTATTTT. Its translation is CASSLGTPGYGADTQYF.

This clonotype was detected a few times. This may stem from a read error, because a much larger clone lies one nucleotide away. This chain joins TRBV15 and TRBJ1-1; D is uncertain. CDR3 length equals 13 residues. CDR1 LNHNV and CDR2 YYDKDF come from the germline V gene (reference sequence). The CDR3 DNA follows: TGTGCCACCAGCAGAGAAACCGGACTGTTGGAGGTCTTT. It is translated as CATSRETGLLEVF.

The CDR3 loop reads CASSYDGTSTDTQYF. CDR3 nucleotide sequence: TGTGCCAGCAGTTACGATGGGACTAGCACAGATACGCAGTATTTT. The genes are TRBV6-5 and TRBJ2-3; perhaps TRBD2 as D (6 bases). This CDR3 is 15 amino acids long. The ends were cut back, 2 bases at V and 0 bases at J, with 9 bases in the middle. The germline V gene has CDR1 MNHEY and CDR2 SVGAGI.

The chain recombines TRBV20-1 with TRBJ1-3; no definite D call. Per germline, CDR1 DFQATT and CDR2 SNEGSKA (reference sequence). This CDR3 comprises 13 residues. With 3 bases removed from V and 6 bases from J, the gap between germline ends came to 12 bases. Written as DNA, the CDR3 is TGCAGTGCTAGGTTTGTTGATGAAAACACCATATATTTT. Translation gives CSARFVDENTIYF.

Many counts were recorded for this clonotype. The rearrangement uses TRBV5-8 and TRBJ2-5; possible D gene TRBD2, 6 bases. V lost 3 bases and J lost 4, with 13 bases in between. CDR3 length equals 14 residues. Germline loops: CDR1 SGHTS, CDR2 YDEGEE. CDR3 DNA sequence: TGTGCCAGCAGCTCAGGGAGGCCAGGAGAGACCCAGTACTTC. Its translation: CASSSGRPGETQYF.

This clonotype occurred a few times. Given a much more abundant clone one base away, this may be a read error. The CDR3 loop is CSVGGRSFSYEQYF. DNA of the CDR3: TGCAGCGTTGGGGGAAGGTCCTTCTCCTACGAGCAGTACTTC. The V and J genes are TRBV29-1 and TRBJ2-7; D remains unclear. This CDR3 contains 14 residues. Trimming cost V 4 bases and J 0 bases, with 13 bases left between them. Per germline, CDR1 SQVTM and CDR2 ANQGSEA.

On this clonotype itself: Its ends do not fully match the called genes, so a read error is possible. The J gene is TRBJ2-2, the V gene TRBV5-5; no clear D gene. The CDR3 contains 17 residues. Germline lookup yields CDR1 SGHKS and CDR2 YYEKEE (reference sequence). The CDR3 spells CAISFKVPGKGTGELFF. CDR3 bases: TGTGCCATCAGCTTCAAAGTCCCGGGTAAGGGCACCGGGGAGCTGTTTTTT.

This clonotype is categorized as medium-sized. The chain recombines TRBV28 with TRBJ1-2; D remains ambiguous. The CDR3 totals 10 residues. Germline V CDR1 and CDR2: MDHEN, SYDVKM. The V gene lost 7 bases and the J gene lost 3 bases, with 3 bases spanning the gap. The CDR3 here is CASKYYGYTF. CDR3 bases: TGTGCCAGCAAGTACTATGGCTACACCTTC.

The table lists this clonotype with many counts. The chain is built from TRBV27 and TRBJ2-2; D call uncertain. Germline loops: CDR1 MNHEY, CDR2 SMNVEV (reference sequence). This CDR3 spans 13 amino acids. The V end lost 7 bases, the J end lost 1 base, and 7 bases lay between the germline ends. CDR3 DNA sequence: TGTGCCAGCAAATCACAGAACACCGGGGAGCTGTTTTTT. It specifies CASKSQNTGELFF.

This clonotype is labeled medium-sized (0.01 to 0.1%). The chain employs TRBV24-1 and TRBJ1-1, with D perhaps TRBD1 (5 bases). The germline gives CDR1 KGHDR, CDR2 SFDVKD. The CDR3 spans 14 residues. Trimming left V 4 bases short and J 6 bases short, with 14 bases between. For the CDR3, the DNA is TGTGCCACCAGTGACCCCGGGACTAGGGCTGAAGCTTTCTTT. As protein: CATSDPGTRAEAFF.

The chain carries TRBV28 and TRBJ1-5; TRBD1 agrees at 9 bases. The J segment lost 6 bases and the V segment lost 6 bases, leaving 9 bases of the junction unmatched. The CDR3 runs to 15 residues. In germline, CDR1 is MDHEN, CDR2 SYDVKM. CDR3 residues: CASRPRDRVLQPQHF. The CDR3 bases are TGTGCCAGCAGACCACGGGACAGGGTTCTTCAGCCCCAGCATTTT.

The V gene is TRBV6-1, the J gene TRBJ2-3, with D perhaps TRBD2 (5 bases). Looked up from germline, CDR1 is MNHNS and CDR2 is SASEGT. Trimming removed 2 bases from V and 1 base from J, with 10 bases in between. This CDR3 has 15 amino acids. Written as DNA, the CDR3 is TGTGCCAGCAGTGAATCAGTGGGAGGCACAGATACGCAGTATTTT. This gives the protein CASSESVGGTDTQYF.

In regard to this clonotype: A read error is the likely source, as a far larger clone sits one nucleotide away. The chain is built from TRBV6-4 and TRBJ1-1; D remains unclear. This CDR3 has 13 amino acids. The V and J ends lost 8 bases and 6 bases respectively, with 16 bases between them. Germline values: CDR1 MRHNA, CDR2 SNTAGT. As DNA, the CDR3 is TGTGCCAGCCGCCGCCTGCACTTACCTGAAGCTTTCTTT. The encoded protein is CASRRLHLPEAFF.

The chain carries TRBV7-9 and TRBJ2-7; TRBD2 matches at 12 bases. With V trimmed by 3 bases and J by 8 bases, 11 bases remained unmatched. The germline V gene has CDR1 SEHNR and CDR2 FQNEAQ (reference sequence). This CDR3 spans 16 amino acids. The CDR3 nucleotides are TGTGCCAGCAGCTTTGGACTAGCGGGAAATAGGTACAAGCAGTACTTC. As protein: CASSFGLAGNRYKQYF.

This clonotype has a count of ten or more. This sequence joins TRBV6-4 and TRBJ2-1, with 9 positions matching TRBD2. The V segment lost 7 bases and the J segment 7 bases; nucleotides outside the gene matches: 11. This CDR3 spans 15 amino acids. CDR1 is MRHNA and CDR2 is SNTAGT in the germline V gene. The CDR3 loop reads CASMSVAGVRNEQFF. The CDR3 DNA is TGTGCCAGCATGAGTGTAGCGGGAGTGAGGAATGAGCAGTTCTTC.

There are many counts of this clonotype. The V call is TRBV7-3, the J call TRBJ1-5; no definite D call. The CDR3 consists of 20 residues. Germline CDR1 is SGHTA and CDR2 is FQGTGA. V lost 2 bases and J 1 base, leaving 24 bases between the germline ends. The CDR3 loop is CASSLWPWGGQVGSNQPQHF. CDR3 nucleotides: TGTGCCAGCAGCTTATGGCCATGGGGAGGGCAGGTGGGGAGCAATCAGCCCCAGCATTTT.

This clonotype qualifies as medium-sized. The chain couples TRBV7-3 to TRBJ1-2; D is possibly TRBD1 (5 bases). The germline CDR1 and CDR2 sequences are SGHTA and FQGTGA. The V end was cut by 2 bases, the J end by 4 bases, with 14 bases between. CDR3 length equals 15 residues. CDR3 region: CASSLEAGNTYGYTF. CDR3 bases: TGTGCCAGCAGCTTAGAGGCAGGGAACACCTATGGCTACACCTTC.

The chain has TRBV30 and TRBJ1-5, with D possibly matching TRBD1 (5 bases). This CDR3 spans 15 amino acids. Looked up from germline, CDR1 is GTSNPN and CDR2 is SVGIG (reference sequence). Trimming took off 2 bases at V and 0 bases at J, with 11 bases between the two ends. In DNA form, the CDR3 reads TGTGCCTGGAGTACCGGGGACGTTAGCAATCAGCCCCAGCATTTT. Translation gives CAWSTGDVSNQPQHF.

This clonotype was found many times. This chain joins TRBV27 and TRBJ1-2; D is undetermined. V shed 4 bases and J shed 2 bases, with 8 bases lying between them. CDR1 and CDR2 (germline): MNHEY, SMNVEV (reference sequence). The CDR3 runs to 13 residues. CDR3 sequence reads: CASSSPRNYGYTF. The DNA of the CDR3 is TGTGCCAGCAGTTCCCCCCGGAACTATGGCTACACCTTC.

This clonotype appeared many times. The genes are TRBV30 and TRBJ1-5, with D possibly TRBD1 on 5 matching bases. Germline assignment: CDR1 GTSNPN and CDR2 SVGIG (reference sequence). V was pared by 0 bases and J by 2 bases, with 11 bases between. The CDR3 is 15 residues long. Here the CDR3 DNA reads TGTGCCTGGAGTGTAGGGGCGGGTCGCAATCAGCCCCAGCATTTT. This translates into CAWSVGAGRNQPQHF.

In its sample, this clonotype was seen many times. The rearrangement links TRBV24-1 to TRBJ2-3; 11 bases align to TRBD2. Germline V gene sequence: CDR1 KGHDR, CDR2 SFDVKD. The J segment lost 4 bases and the V segment lost 10 bases, leaving 6 bases of the junction unmatched. The length of the CDR3 is 14 residues. DNA for the CDR3: TGTGCCACTTTACTAGCGGGAGAGGCAGATACGCAGTATTTT. Its protein is CATLLAGEADTQYF.

The CDR3 reads CASSPTSGSNTEQFF. In nucleotides, the CDR3 is TGCGCCAGCAGCCCGACTAGCGGGAGCAACACTGAGCAGTTCTTC. This sequence joins TRBV5-1 and TRBJ2-1; 12 positions match TRBD2. Germline values: CDR1 SGHRS, CDR2 YFSETQ. Trimming cost V 4 bases and J 9 bases; bases outside gene matches: 8. There are 15 residues in the CDR3. Combining the CDR3 with reference TRBV5-1 and TRBJ2-1 gives the whole variable domain KAGVTQTPRYLIKTRGQQVTLSCSPISGHRSVSWYQQTPGQGLQFLFEYFSETQRNKGNFPGRFSGRQFSNSRSEMNVSTLELGDSALYLCASSPTSGSNTEQFFGPGTRLTVL.

This clonotype was observed a few times. The genes are TRBV6-2 or TRBV6-3 and TRBJ2-6, with TRBD2 matching over 9 bases. The CDR3 length is 17 residues. CDR1 is MNHEY and CDR2 is SVGEGT in the germline V gene. V trimming: 5 bases; J trimming: 3 bases; junction bases outside the gene matches: 8. This CDR3 reads CASSRLAGYFGANVLTF. The DNA of the CDR3 is TGTGCCAGCAGTCGGCTAGCGGGATACTTTGGGGCCAACGTCCTGACTTTC.

The table lists this clonotype with many counts. This sequence joins TRBV28 and TRBJ1-5, with TRBD1 as a possible D gene (6 bases). Per germline, CDR1 MDHEN and CDR2 SYDVKM. The CDR3 is 15 amino acids. V was cut by 4 bases and J by 2 bases, with 12 bases left in between. The CDR3 sequence: CASSSGAEGNQPQHF. The CDR3 DNA reads TGTGCCAGCAGTTCAGGGGCGGAAGGCAATCAGCCCCAGCATTTT.